These T cell receptor beta chains were read from a single sample in a study of CD39 and CD103 CD8 tumor-infiltrating T cells. Sequenced by immunoSEQ multiplex PCR; TCRdb stores in-frame clones only, minus some. The sample has about 4,600 clones, about 66% seen once. Sequenced material: CD8+ T cells sorted from blood. The receptors were sampled from a human donor with head and neck squamous cell carcinoma. The CDR3 runs from the conserved cysteine through the conserved F or W. Fields, in order: D gene, clone size, J gene, V gene, CDR3 DNA, CDR3 protein. D genes are given only for firm matches. For some rows the clone size is stated as once, few or many, or as a class when expanded; others skip it.

TRBD2 - TRBJ2-2 TRBV27 TGTGCCAGCAGCCCCCGGGAGGGGGGGGACACCGGGGAGCTGTTTTTT CASSPREGGDTGELFF
- - TRBJ2-7 TRBV4-1 TGCGCCAGCAGCCAAGCCACGGACTCATCCTACGAGCAGTACTTC CASSQATDSSYEQYF
- - TRBJ1-6 TRBV4-1 TGCGCCAGCAGCCAAGACGGAGGGACCGGGGTAAGTTCACCCCTCCACTTT CASSQDGGTGVSSPLHF
- - TRBJ1-1 TRBV19 TGTGCCAGTAGTATAAGGACTGAGAACACTGAAGCTTTCTTT CASSIRTENTEAFF
TRBD1 - TRBJ1-1 TRBV2 TGTGCCAGCAGTGACTGGGCAGGGGGCGAGGTGGATGCTTTCTTT CASSDWAGGEVDAFF
- - TRBJ2-5 TRBV6-5 TGTGCCAGCAGTTACTCAGAACAGGGCGGCGAGACCCAGTACTTC CASSYSEQGGETQYF
TRBD1 - TRBJ2-7 TRBV5-4 TGTGCCAGCAGCCTCGACAGGGGGACGTACGAGCAGTACTTC CASSLDRGTYEQYF
TRBD1 few TRBJ2-1 TRBV4-2 TGTGCCAGCAGCCAAGATGAGGGACAGGGCAGCAATGAGCAGTTCTTC CASSQDEGQGSNEQFF
TRBD2 - TRBJ2-1 TRBV4-2 TGTGCCAGCAGCCCCGGGACTAGAAATGAGGATGAGCAGTTCTTC CASSPGTRNEDEQFF
TRBD2 once TRBJ2-7 TRBV30 TGTGCCTGGTCGGGAGGTGGGCTTTACTCCTACGAGCAGTACTTC CAWSGGGLYSYEQYF
TRBD1 once TRBJ2-1 TRBV9 TGTGCCAGCAGCCCCCGGACAGGGATCGATGAGCAGTTCTTC CASSPRTGIDEQFF
TRBD1 - TRBJ2-5 TRBV19 TGTGCCAGTAGTATAGGGGACAGGACAAAAGAGACCCAGTACTTC CASSIGDRTKETQYF
- - TRBJ2-3 TRBV6-4 TGTGCCAGCAGTGAGACAGGCGGTACAGATACGCAGTATTTT CASSETGGTDTQYF
- - TRBJ1-2 TRBV6-5 TGTGCCAGCAGTTCAACCGGGACGGGGGACTATGGCTACACCTTC CASSSTGTGDYGYTF
TRBD2 - TRBJ2-3 TRBV11-1 TGTGCCAGCAGCCCCGGGGTAGCGGGTGACCTAGGCACAGATACGCAGTATTTT CASSPGVAGDLGTDTQYF
TRBD1 - TRBJ2-4 TRBV7-6 TGTGCCAGCAGCGCCGGGACAGACAGAAACATTCAGTACTTC CASSAGTDRNIQYF
TRBD1 - TRBJ1-1 TRBV9 TGTGCCAGCAGCGTAGCAGGGGGCAAGGGTGAAGCTTTCTTT CASSVAGGKGEAFF
- - TRBJ1-1 TRBV7-9 TGTGCCAGCAGCTTAGGGACAGCGAACACTGAAGCTTTCTTT CASSLGTANTEAFF
TRBD1 - TRBJ1-1 TRBV7-9 TGTGCCAGCAGCTCAGGGGGCACTGAAGCTTTCTTT CASSSGGTEAFF
TRBD1 once TRBJ1-2 TRBV11-1 TGTGCCAGCAGCTCGAGGATTAGGGGGCTTATCTATGGCTACACCTTC CASSSRIRGLIYGYTF
- - TRBJ1-1 TRBV9 TGTGCCAGCAGCGTAGGGGATGGGGGCCTAAACACTGAAGCTTTCTTT CASSVGDGGLNTEAFF
- - TRBJ2-5 TRBV6-5 TGTGCCAGCAGTCACAGGGTCCAAGAGACCCAGTACTTC CASSHRVQETQYF
- - TRBJ2-7 TRBV7-9 TGTGCCAGCAGCCTGACACACTCGAAGGGAGTACACGAGCAGTACTTC CASSLTHSKGVHEQYF
- - TRBJ1-1 TRBV19 TGTGCCAGTAGTATCAAGAGGGGAGGGGAAATTTGCCAAGGGGGGTGCACTGAAGCTTTCTTT CASSIKRGGEICQGGCTEAFF
- few TRBJ2-3 TRBV13 TGTGCCAGCAGCTTAGGGCGGCTTGTGGATACGCAGTATTTT CASSLGRLVDTQYF
TRBD1 - TRBJ1-1 TRBV27 TGTGCCACCAGGGGGGGGATGAACACTGAAGCTTTCTTT CATRGGMNTEAFF
TRBD1 few TRBJ2-3 TRBV29-1 TGCAGCTCGGGGAATAGGGACAGGGGGCATTATACGCAGTATTTT CSSGNRDRGHYTQYF
- - TRBJ1-1 TRBV11-2 TGTGCCAGCAGCTTAGTGGCCGGGACAAACACTGAAGCTTTCTTT CASSLVAGTNTEAFF
TRBD1 - TRBJ1-1 TRBV7-9 TGTGCCAGCAGCTCCACCCCCCAGGGGGACACTGAAGCTTTCTTT CASSSTPQGDTEAFF
TRBD2 - TRBJ2-3 TRBV9 TGTGCCAGCAGCGTAGTGGAGACTAGCGGCACAGATACGCAGTATTTT CASSVVETSGTDTQYF
- - TRBJ1-4 TRBV6-1 TGTGCCAGCACTCGGGGTCCTGCAACTAATGAAAAACTGTTTTTT CASTRGPATNEKLFF
- - TRBJ2-7 TRBV7-6 TGTGCCAGCAGCTCGGGTCCCAACTACGAGCAGTACTTC CASSSGPNYEQYF
TRBD1 - TRBJ1-2 TRBV27 TGTGCCAGCAGTTTAGACAGGGCGTCGGGGGATGGCTACACCTTC CASSLDRASGDGYTF
- - TRBJ1-1 TRBV30 TGTGCCTGGAGCCCGGGACTTGGGAACACTGAAGCTTTCTTT CAWSPGLGNTEAFF
- - TRBJ2-5 TRBV7-9 TGTGCCAGCAGCCCCCCTCGCCAGTACCAAGAGACCCAGTACTTC CASSPPRQYQETQYF